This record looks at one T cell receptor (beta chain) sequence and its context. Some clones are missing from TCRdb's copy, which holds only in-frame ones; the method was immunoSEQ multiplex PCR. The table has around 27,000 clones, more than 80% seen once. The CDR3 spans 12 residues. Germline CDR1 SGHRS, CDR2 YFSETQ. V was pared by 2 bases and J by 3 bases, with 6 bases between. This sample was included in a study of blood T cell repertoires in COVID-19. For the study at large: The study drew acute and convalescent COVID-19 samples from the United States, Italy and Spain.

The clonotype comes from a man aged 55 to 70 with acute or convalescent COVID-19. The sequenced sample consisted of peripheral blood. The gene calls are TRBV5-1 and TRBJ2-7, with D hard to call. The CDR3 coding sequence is TGCGCCAGCAGCTTTAACGGCTACGAGCAGTACTTC. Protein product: CASSFNGYEQYF. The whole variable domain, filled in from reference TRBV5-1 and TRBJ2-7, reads KAGVTQTPRYLIKTRGQQVTLSCSPISGHRSVSWYQQTPGQGLQFLFEYFSETQRNKGNFPGRFSGRQFSNSRSEMNVSTLELGDSALYLCASSFNGYEQYFGPGTRLTVT.